Listed below are T cell receptor beta chains from one sample, sequenced in a study of T cell responses to AZD1222 COVID-19 vaccine. The method was immunoSEQ multiplex PCR; TCRdb's version includes in-frame clones alone and lacks a portion of them. The sample includes around 130,000 clones, over 90% seen only once; the top ten take more than 4.5%. The sample was peripheral blood, taken on day 0 of AZD1222 vaccination. The receptors come from an adult in good health. The CDR3 runs from the conserved cysteine through the conserved F or W. The order of the fields is CDR3 protein, J gene, D gene, V gene. The D gene is left open where the match is weak.

CSSYGYTF,TRBJ1-2,-,TRBV20-1
CASSPHNAYNEQFF,TRBJ2-1,-,TRBV19
CASSPLAGESTDTQYF,TRBJ2-3,TRBD2,TRBV18
CASSRHRLAGTSYNEQFF,TRBJ2-1,TRBD2,TRBV7-8
CSVEEPSMGEQFF,TRBJ2-1,-,TRBV29-1
CASSQADRLSSNQPQHF,TRBJ1-5,-,TRBV4-2
CASSYTFSGSSSYEQYF,TRBJ2-7,TRBD2,TRBV6-2/TRBV6-3
CASSPVAFSYNSPLHF,TRBJ1-6,-,TRBV18
CASSLRQETQYF,TRBJ2-5,-,TRBV7-2
CASSLDVPSGSSEQFF,TRBJ2-1,TRBD2,TRBV28
CASSLGVLGAFF,TRBJ1-1,-,TRBV11-2
CASSFITSETQYF,TRBJ2-5,-,TRBV11-2
CASSPSGGAGNQPQHF,TRBJ1-5,-,TRBV18
CAISAAGNTEAFF,TRBJ1-1,-,TRBV10-3
CASSWTEMNTEAFF,TRBJ1-1,-,TRBV2
CASAASTPATYEQYF,TRBJ2-7,-,TRBV28
CAWSVVGGGEKLFF,TRBJ1-4,-,TRBV30
CASSYEGTGLGQYF,TRBJ2-7,TRBD1,TRBV6-2/TRBV6-3
CASSEVDGLAGGPETQYF,TRBJ2-5,TRBD2,TRBV6-1
CASSRTIIQPLHF,TRBJ1-6,-,TRBV3-1/TRBV3-2
CASSPPGAPRGEKLFF,TRBJ1-4,-,TRBV18
CATERTLALQETQYF,TRBJ2-5,-,TRBV3-1/TRBV3-2
CASSWTYTSTDTQYF,TRBJ2-3,-,TRBV25-1
CASRQPGRNEKLFF,TRBJ1-4,-,TRBV11-2
CASSSQGGSAEAFF,TRBJ1-1,-,TRBV2
CASGETGIRGYTF,TRBJ1-2,TRBD1,TRBV11-2
CASSTRGGNQPQHF,TRBJ1-5,TRBD1,TRBV7-2
CAWSGDRHNQPQHF,TRBJ1-5,TRBD1,TRBV30
CASSRDRDYEQYF,TRBJ2-7,TRBD1,TRBV5-1
CASSLGRLRDSEQFF,TRBJ2-1,-,TRBV14
CASSDVGKSQPQHF,TRBJ1-5,-,TRBV6-1
CASSVASGNYGYTF,TRBJ1-2,-,TRBV9
CASSADRASSYEQYF,TRBJ2-7,TRBD1,TRBV19
CASSPRTSEYNEQFF,TRBJ2-1,TRBD2,TRBV18
CASGVGLPAYGYTF,TRBJ1-2,-,TRBV6-6
CASSPRASYGYTF,TRBJ1-2,-,TRBV5-8
CATSRVGNGEGMRW,TRBJ1-1,-,TRBV15
CASSLQVGETQYF,TRBJ2-5,-,TRBV13
CASSFGTPLPYEQYF,TRBJ2-7,-,TRBV6-5
CASSPGTIQHF,TRBJ1-5,-,TRBV19
CASSYQQANTEAFF,TRBJ1-1,-,TRBV6-5
CASSVGGRGNQPQHF,TRBJ1-5,-,TRBV9
CASRPLASGTSEQYF,TRBJ2-7,TRBD2,TRBV6-6
CAITRGTGNTGELFF,TRBJ2-2,TRBD1,TRBV10-3
CAWSRIATNEKLFF,TRBJ1-4,-,TRBV30
CASTQTAGNTIYF,TRBJ1-3,-,TRBV19
CASSQPTSGEETQYF,TRBJ2-5,TRBD2,TRBV3-1/TRBV3-2
CASSPNRLAGGNEQYF,TRBJ2-7,TRBD2,TRBV6-2/TRBV6-3
CASSPWSSSYNEQFF,TRBJ2-1,-,TRBV5-6
CASSLLTGNSPLHF,TRBJ1-6,-,TRBV27
CASIGLPNTGELFF,TRBJ2-2,-,TRBV7-9
CASSQDLGGQGTNQPQHF,TRBJ1-5,TRBD1,TRBV3-1/TRBV3-2
CARSLNSPLHF,TRBJ1-6,-,TRBV5-3
CASSLLGNYGYTF,TRBJ1-2,-,TRBV7-9